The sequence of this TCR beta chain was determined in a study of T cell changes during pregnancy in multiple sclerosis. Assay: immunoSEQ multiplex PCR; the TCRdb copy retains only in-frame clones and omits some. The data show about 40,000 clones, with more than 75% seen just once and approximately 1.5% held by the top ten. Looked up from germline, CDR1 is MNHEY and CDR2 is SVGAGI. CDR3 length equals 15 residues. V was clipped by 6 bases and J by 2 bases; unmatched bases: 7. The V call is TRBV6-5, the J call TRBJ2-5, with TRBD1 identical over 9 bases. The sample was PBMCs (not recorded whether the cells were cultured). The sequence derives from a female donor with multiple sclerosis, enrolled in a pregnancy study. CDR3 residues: CASRPRDRVQETQYF. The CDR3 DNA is TGTGCCAGCAGGCCCCGGGACAGGGTACAAGAGACCCAGTACTTC.